These 27 T cell receptor beta chains share one sample of origin, sequenced in a study of blood T cells in healthy people across ages (dated by TCRdb to about 2015). Libraries were made using 5' RACE. The instrument given in TCRdb is Illumina HiSeq 2500. The second PCR ran for about 7 to 11 cycles and used a J-beta primer mix along with a sample-barcoded 5' primer. Using fastp at Q25 and MiXCR, TCRdb reprocessed the public reads and kept productive beta chains. All rows with the same CDR3 protein become a single entry with the most common DNA and genes. The sample table records hundreds of thousands of distinct CDR3 sequences; approximately 48% of these occur just once. Together, the top ten hold roughly 19% of the sample. Sequencing was done on a sample of blood. The receptor source for this set is a man in his fifties or sixties in good health.

This clonotype was counted only a few times. The chain links TRBV20-1 to TRBJ2-2, with 8 bases that match TRBD1. The germline gives CDR1 DFQATT, CDR2 SNEGSKA (reference sequence). The CDR3 covers 15 residues. J gave up 5 bases and V 2 bases, and 7 bases lay outside the gene matches. CDR3: CSARWPGGRTGELFF. The CDR3 DNA sequence: TGCAGTGCTAGATGGCCAGGGGGCCGGACCGGGGAGCTGTTTTTT.

This clonotype was observed a handful of times. V gene TRBV7-2 combines with J gene TRBJ2-1; D possibly corresponds to TRBD1 (5 bases). Trimming took 2 bases from V and 7 from J, leaving 15 bases between them. CDR3 length equals 15 residues. Per germline, CDR1 SGHTA and CDR2 FQGNSA. The chain's CDR3 is CASSLRLQGRNEQFF. CDR3 nucleotide sequence: TGTGCCAGCAGCTTACGGCTCCAGGGAAGGAATGAGCAGTTCTTC.

The V call is TRBV5-6, the J call TRBJ2-4; TRBD1 is a possible D gene (6 bases). This CDR3 region has 15 residues. The V and J ends lost 2 bases and 4 bases respectively, with 13 bases between them. Looked up from germline, CDR1 is SGHDT and CDR2 is YYEEEE. CDR3 sequence reads: CASSLEDSAKNIQYF. DNA for the CDR3: TGTGCCAGCAGCTTAGAGGACAGCGCTAAAAACATTCAGTACTTC.

This clonotype was found a few times. This chain joins TRBV7-2 and TRBJ2-3; no clear D. V was cut by 0 bases and J by 2 bases, with 6 bases left in between. The CDR3 runs 14 residues. The V gene's germline CDR1 is SGHTA and CDR2 FQGNSA. The CDR3 protein is CASSLAEATDTQYF. The CDR3 region has the DNA TGTGCCAGCAGCTTAGCGGAAGCCACAGATACGCAGTATTTT.

This clonotype has more than one count but fewer than ten. The genes are TRBV7-2 and TRBJ2-3; a possible D gene is TRBD2 (6 bases). V was shortened by 5 bases and J by 0 bases, with 15 bases between the two germline ends. Per the germline V gene, CDR1 is SGHTA and CDR2 is FQGNSA. There are 16 residues in the CDR3. The CDR3 is CASSLLGGESTDTQYF. The DNA of the CDR3 is TGTGCCAGCAGCCTACTGGGCGGGGAGAGCACAGATACGCAGTATTTT.

This clonotype came up a few times. This rearrangement joins TRBV27 to TRBJ2-4, with no clear D. V was cut by 2 bases and J by 7 bases, with 12 bases left in between. Germline-derived CDR1 and CDR2 are MNHEY and SMNVEV (reference sequence). The CDR3 is 14 residues long. CDR3 nucleotide sequence: TGTGCCAGCAGTTTAAAGGCCCTTCAGAACATTCAGTACTTC. Translating gives CASSLKALQNIQYF.

The chain combines TRBV7-2 with TRBJ1-6, with 9 nucleotides matching TRBD1. Looked up from germline, CDR1 is SGHTA and CDR2 is FQGNSA. CDR3 length: 18 residues. V lost 4 bases and J lost 3; bases outside the gene matches: 10. The CDR3 bases are TGTGCCAGCAGCTCGGGACAGGGACTGTGGTACTATAATTCACCCCTCCACTTT. This translates into CASSSGQGLWYYNSPLHF.

The V gene is TRBV20-1, the J gene TRBJ2-3; D might be TRBD1 (5 bases). The V and J ends lost 0 bases and 1 base respectively, with 8 bases between them. Germline V gene data show CDR1 as DFQATT and CDR2 as SNEGSKA (reference sequence). CDR3 size: 14 residues. The CDR3 is CSARDSRGTDTQYF. The DNA of the CDR3 is TGCAGTGCTAGAGATTCCAGGGGCACAGATACGCAGTATTTT.

The V gene is TRBV11-2, the J gene TRBJ2-5, with 11 bases matching TRBD2. With V trimmed by 2 bases and J by 5 bases, 10 bases remained unmatched. Per the germline V gene, CDR1 is SGHAT and CDR2 is FQNNGV. The length of the CDR3 is 17 residues. This chain's CDR3 is CASSLLLALAGGETQYF. CDR3 in DNA: TGTGCCAGCAGCTTACTTTTAGCCCTAGCGGGGGGCGAGACCCAGTACTTC.

Comment on this clonotype: A much larger clone lies a single base off, so this may be a read error. The chain is built from TRBV29-1 and TRBJ2-5; 8 positions match TRBD1. Germline V gives CDR1 SQVTM, CDR2 ANQGSEA. V gave up 2 bases and J gave up 11 bases; unmatched junction bases: 7. This CDR3 region has 12 residues. CDR3 DNA sequence: TGCAGCGTTGAACCAGGGGGCGATGAGCAGTACTTC. Protein sequence: CSVEPGGDEQYF.

The CDR3 coding sequence is TGTGCCAGCAGCCGCGGGGTTAGCTCCTACAATGAGCAGTACTTC. It specifies CASSRGVSSYNEQYF. The chain couples TRBV13 to TRBJ2-1; D perhaps matches TRBD2 (6 bases). The assigned J gene may be wrong: the sequence end matches TRBJ2-7 better. The CDR3 is 15 residues long. Germline assignment: CDR1 PRHDT and CDR2 FYEKMQ (reference sequence).

The J gene is TRBJ2-7, the V gene TRBV20-1; no definite D call. CDR1 and CDR2 from the germline V gene are DFQATT and SNEGSKA (reference sequence). The length of the CDR3 is 13 residues. V dropped 3 bases and J dropped 1 base, with 10 bases sitting between them. The chain's CDR3 is CSASRTPSYEQYF. The CDR3 bases are TGCAGTGCTAGCCGGACCCCGTCCTACGAGCAGTACTTC.

The V gene is TRBV10-3, the J gene TRBJ1-2, with 11 bases matching TRBD1. The CDR3 has 17 residues. CDR1 and CDR2 from the germline V gene are ENHRY and SYGVKD. Trimming took 6 bases from V and 7 from J; bases not matched to a gene: 16. CDR3 residues: CAISGPGTGGIPSGYTF. Written as DNA, the CDR3 is TGTGCCATCAGCGGCCCCGGGACAGGGGGGATTCCGAGTGGCTACACCTTC.

In DNA form, the CDR3 reads TGTGCCAGCAGCCCAGGGGCTAGCGGCAGGTACGAGCTGTACTTC. Translated, it gives CASSPGASGRYELYF. This chain uses TRBV13 with TRBJ2-5; D is possibly TRBD2 (7 bases). The V end was cut by 5 bases, the J end by 13 bases, with 26 bases between. The CDR3 has 15 amino acids. Germline lookup yields CDR1 PRHDT and CDR2 FYEKMQ (reference sequence). Filled out from reference TRBV13 and TRBJ2-5, the complete variable domain reads AAGVIQSPRHLIKEKRETATLKCYPIPRHDTVYWYQQGPGQDPQFLISFYEKMQSDKGSIPDRFSAQQFSDYHSELNMSSLELGDSALYFCASSPGASGRYELYFGPGTRLLVL.

V usage is TRBV30 and J usage is TRBJ1-6; D call uncertain. The V gene lost 0 bases and the J gene lost 0 bases, with 12 bases spanning the gap. This CDR3 has 17 residues. The germline V gene encodes CDR1 GTSNPN and CDR2 SVGIG (reference sequence). The DNA for the CDR3 is TGTGCCTGGAGTGTACCCCTCCCGATCTCCTATAATTCACCCCTCCACTTT. It yields the protein CAWSVPLPISYNSPLHF.

This chain links TRBV12-3 or TRBV12-4 with TRBJ2-3, with no clear D. The CDR3 has 14 residues. V was cut by 4 bases and J by 0 bases, with 8 bases left in between. CDR3 residues: CASSSQVSTDTQYF. The CDR3 coding sequence is TGTGCCAGCAGTTCTCAGGTGAGCACAGATACGCAGTATTTT.

V and J are TRBV6-2 or TRBV6-3 and TRBJ2-1, with D unclear. The DNA end favors TRBJ2-7, so the J call may be wrong. The germline gives CDR1 MNHEY, CDR2 SVGEGT. The CDR3 contains 15 residues. The CDR3 protein is CASSYKGSPYNEQYF. The CDR3 DNA follows: TGTGCCAGCAGTTATAAGGGAAGCCCCTACAATGAGCAGTACTTC.

J is TRBJ2-7 and V is TRBV4-1; 11 bases line up with TRBD1. There are 17 residues in the CDR3. V shed 3 bases and J 3 bases; nucleotides not matched to a gene: 10. CDR1 is MGHRA and CDR2 is YSYEKL in the germline V gene. DNA for the CDR3: TGCGCCAGCAGCCACCGAGGGACAGGGGGAAGTTACTACGAGCAGTACTTC. Translation: CASSHRGTGGSYYEQYF.

This clonotype was counted between two and nine times. The chain is built from TRBV6-1 and TRBJ2-6; possibly TRBD1 or TRBD2 for D (5 bases each). The CDR3 has 16 amino acids. Looked up from germline, CDR1 is MNHNS and CDR2 is SASEGT. Trimming took off 4 bases at V and 2 bases at J, with 12 bases between the two ends. The DNA of the CDR3 is TGTGCCAGCAGTGGGGCAGGGACCGCTGGGGCCAACGTCCTGACTTTC. Translated, it gives CASSGAGTAGANVLTF.

Many counts were recorded for this clonotype. The gene calls are TRBV29-1 and TRBJ2-3, with 7 bases that match TRBD1. Germline trimming cut 6 bases from V and 0 bases from J; bases unmatched to any gene: 3. This CDR3 is built from 13 residues. Germline assignment: CDR1 SQVTM and CDR2 ANQGSEA. CDR3 nucleotides: TGCAGCGTAAGGGGGCGTAGCACAGATACGCAGTATTTT. This encodes CSVRGRSTDTQYF.

A few counts support this clonotype. DNA for the CDR3: TGCGCCAGCAGCTTGACCGGGGGCCAATACTACGAGCAGTACTTC. Translating it yields CASSLTGGQYYEQYF. The V and J genes are TRBV5-1 and TRBJ2-7, with D tentatively TRBD1 or TRBD2 (6 bases each). Germline V gene data show CDR1 as SGHRS and CDR2 as YFSETQ. The CDR3 contains 15 residues. With 1 base removed from V and 3 bases from J, the gap between germline ends came to 14 bases.

The V gene is TRBV7-2, the J gene TRBJ1-2, with D uncertain. Trimming took 5 bases from V and 2 from J, leaving 12 bases between them. Germline CDR1 SGHTA, CDR2 FQGNSA. CDR3 size: 14 residues. The CDR3 coding sequence is TGTGCCAGCAGCCCAAGGGAAAAGAACTATGGCTACACCTTC. Amino acids: CASSPREKNYGYTF.

This clonotype was seen many times. The chain has TRBV11-3 and TRBJ2-1, with a tentative D call TRBD2 (5 bases). The V gene lost 5 bases and the J gene lost 4 bases, with 12 bases spanning the gap. CDR1 is SGHNT, CDR2 YENEEA, per germline. The CDR3 runs 14 residues. The CDR3 is CASSPGDSYNEQFF. The CDR3 nucleotides read TGTGCCAGCAGCCCCGGGGATAGTTACAATGAGCAGTTCTTC.

The V call is TRBV21-1, the J call TRBJ1-2; TRBD1 was called by the table and not checked on the DNA. TRBV21-1 is tagged as a pseudogene. The CDR3 is 13 residues long. Here the CDR3 reads CASLRVPNYGYTF. The CDR3 nucleotides are TGTGCCAGCCTCAGGGTCCCCAACTATGGCTACACCTTC.

CDR3 protein: CAIRNPETPYGYTF. CDR3 nucleotides: TGTGCCATCAGAAACCCAGAGACTCCTTATGGCTACACCTTC. The chain uses TRBV10-3 and TRBJ1-2; D gene unclear. Germline assignment: CDR1 ENHRY and CDR2 SYGVKD. V lost 6 bases, J lost 5 bases, and 16 bases lay in between. This CDR3 is built from 14 residues.

The table lists this clonotype with a few counts. This chain uses TRBV10-3 with TRBJ1-1; D unresolved. Germline lookup yields CDR1 ENHRY and CDR2 SYGVKD. The CDR3 is 13 residues long. V lost 0 bases to trimming and J lost 7 bases, with 9 bases between them. The CDR3 loop reads CAISESSHLEAFF. CDR3 nucleotides: TGTGCCATCAGTGAGTCCAGTCACCTTGAAGCTTTCTTT.

As for this clonotype: A much larger clone differs from this one at a single base, so this may be a read error. V is TRBV7-3 and J is TRBJ2-1, with D possibly being TRBD1 (6 bases). CDR1 and CDR2 (germline): SGHTA, FQGTGA. Deletions cut 4 bases from V and 7 bases from J, with 17 bases between. This CDR3 contains 15 residues. The CDR3 sequence is CASSSEQGVWNEQFF. Here the CDR3 DNA reads TGTGCCAGCAGCTCCGAACAGGGAGTGTGGAATGAGCAGTTCTTC.